This T cell receptor (beta chain) was recovered during a study of T cells in Graves' hyperthyroidism and ophthalmopathy. The CDR3 extends over 17 amino acids. Germline trimming cut 5 bases from V and 7 bases from J; bases unmatched to any gene: 8. CDR1 and CDR2 from the germline V gene are SGHTA and FQGNSA. TCR beta CDR3 regions were amplified from RNA. In the first-round RT-PCR of the TCR CDR3, the HTBI primer set was used. TCRdb reprocessed the multiplex PCR reads via MiXCR and lists one record per CDR3 protein. The sample lists 540,000 or so distinct CDR3 sequences, about 45% seen once, with around 19% in the top ten.

Source material: peripheral blood or thyroid tissue (not recorded which). This clonotype was obtained from an adult woman with Graves' disease, either hyperthyroidism or ophthalmopathy (not recorded which). The chain has TRBV7-2 and TRBJ2-1; 16 nucleotides align to TRBD2. The CDR3 sequence: CASSETGTSGRVNEQFF. The DNA for the CDR3 is TGTGCCAGCAGCGAAACCGGGACTAGCGGGAGGGTTAATGAGCAGTTCTTC.